The 17 T cell receptor beta chains presented below share a single source sample, sequenced in a study of regulatory T cells in long-lasting Graves disease (dated by TCRdb to the early 2020s). Libraries were made using multiplex PCR. The data were produced on an Illumina HiSeq 4000. To build TCR beta libraries, CDR3 regions were amplified by Arm-PCR using iRepertoire HTBI primers. TCRdb reanalyzed the raw reads on its own, using fastp at Q25 for trimming and MiXCR for clone calling, and kept in-frame beta chains. Each CDR3 protein gets just one entry, which takes the most common genes and DNA from the rows behind it. The sample table holds over 350,000 distinct CDR3 sequences, of which approximately 16% were seen once. The ten largest clones represent roughly 7.7% of the sample. This specimen's time point label, interpreted: newly diagnosed GD, antithyroid drugs for less than 3 months. RNA was extracted from PBMCs in TRIzol for both TCR sequencing and RNA sequencing.

These data were likewise used in another study, on T cells in Graves' hyperthyroidism and ophthalmopathy.

The source material was peripheral blood mononuclear cells (PBMCs), sampled at new diagnosis, from a patient treated with antithyroid drugs. The receptors originated from a woman between 40 and 55 years old with Graves disease. Donor details come from another sample of the same person, matched by shared clones.

This clonotype was seen repeatedly, ten times or more. This rearrangement joins TRBV27 to TRBJ2-7; possible D gene TRBD1, 5 bases. Between the trimmed V and J ends, which lost 5 bases and 6 bases, there was a span of 14 bases. The CDR3 runs 13 residues. Germline V gene sequence: CDR1 MNHEY, CDR2 SMNVEV (reference sequence). The CDR3 bases are TGTGCCAGCAGTGCTACGGACATCCCCGAGCAGTACTTC. It specifies CASSATDIPEQYF.

As to this clonotype: A read error is possible here, since a much larger clone lies one base away. This sequence joins TRBV11-2 and TRBJ2-1; possibly TRBD2 for D (5 bases). This CDR3 has 14 residues. From germline, CDR1 is SGHAT and CDR2 FQNNGV. Written as DNA, the CDR3 is TGTGTCAGCAGCTTCTTCGGGACCTACAATGAGCAGTTCTTC. Protein: CVSSFFGTYNEQFF.

This clonotype has a count of ten or more. The J gene is TRBJ1-5, the V gene TRBV19; 7 bases match TRBD1. Germline values: CDR1 LNHDA, CDR2 SQIVND (reference sequence). V trimming: 8 bases; J trimming: 7 bases; junction bases outside the gene matches: 11. There are 14 residues in the CDR3. The CDR3 coding sequence is TGTGCCAGTTCACAACAGGGGCCGGAGCAGCCCCAGCATTTT. Translation: CASSQQGPEQPQHF.

V and J are TRBV5-5 and TRBJ1-2; the D is unclear. This CDR3 spans 15 amino acids. The germline V and J ends were trimmed by 0 bases and 0 bases, with 9 bases remaining between them. The germline CDR1 and CDR2 sequences are SGHKS and YYEKEE (reference sequence). CDR3 in amino acids: CASSLVPGANYGYTF. CDR3 sequence (DNA): TGTGCCAGCAGCTTGGTGCCGGGAGCTAACTATGGCTACACCTTC.

This chain connects TRBV20-1 to TRBJ1-4; D not resolved. The CDR3 totals 15 residues. Germline lookup yields CDR1 DFQATT and CDR2 SNEGSKA (reference sequence). V lost 0 bases and J 8 bases, leaving 16 bases between the germline ends. The CDR3 sequence: CSARDSEGGREKLFF. As DNA, the CDR3 is TGCAGTGCTAGAGATAGCGAGGGTGGTAGGGAAAAACTGTTTTTT.

Only a few counts were recorded for this clonotype. The CDR3 DNA is TGTGCCACCAGTGATTCAGGGGACAGGACCTACGAGCAGTACTTC. Translating gives CATSDSGDRTYEQYF. The genes are TRBV24-1 and TRBJ2-7; 8 bases line up with TRBD1. V lost 2 bases, J lost 2 bases, and 4 bases stayed unmatched. CDR1 is KGHDR, CDR2 SFDVKD, per germline. The CDR3 is 15 residues long.

This clonotype was counted many times. V usage is TRBV18 and J usage is TRBJ2-3, with D possibly being TRBD1 or TRBD2 (6 bases each). The CDR3 consists of 15 residues. V gave up 3 bases and J gave up 2 bases, with 12 bases separating them. Germline CDR1 KGHSH, CDR2 LQKENI. CDR3 bases: TGTGCCAGCTCACCCCGGAGGGGGAACACAGATACGCAGTATTTT. This encodes CASSPRRGNTDTQYF. Variable domain in full (rest from reference TRBV18 and TRBJ2-3): NAGVMQNPRHLVRRRGQEARLRCSPMKGHSHVYWYRQLPEEGLKFMVYLQKENIIDESGMPKERFSAEFPKEGPSILRIQQVVRGDSAAYFCASSPRRGNTDTQYFGPGTRLTVL.

This clonotype was picked up many times. The rearrangement uses TRBV20-1 and TRBJ1-1, with 8 bases identical to TRBD1. Germline CDR1 is DFQATT and CDR2 is SNEGSKA (reference sequence). With 1 base clipped from V and 6 bases from J, the junction kept 13 bases outside the gene matches. The CDR3 runs 16 residues. CDR3: CSARAQGQGARAEAFF. The CDR3 nucleotides are TGCAGTGCTAGAGCCCAAGGGCAGGGGGCGCGCGCTGAAGCTTTCTTT.

This clonotype was detected ten times or more. This chain connects TRBV7-8 to TRBJ2-1, with 9 bases that match TRBD2. CDR1 and CDR2 (germline): SGHVS, FQNEAQ. V gave up 0 bases and J gave up 5 bases; unmatched junction bases: 5. The CDR3 loop spans 16 amino acids. The CDR3 nucleotides are TGTGCCAGCAGCTTAGCAGGGCTAGCGGGAAACAATGAGCAGTTCTTC. It is translated as CASSLAGLAGNNEQFF.

This clonotype was seen repeatedly, ten times or more. The chain employs TRBV9 and TRBJ1-5; 7 nucleotides line up with TRBD1. The V segment lost 7 bases and the J segment 1 base; nucleotides outside the gene matches: 5. There are 14 residues in the CDR3. The germline gives CDR1 SGDLS, CDR2 YYNGEE. This CDR3 reads CASRRGGSNQPQHF. The CDR3 nucleotides read TGTGCCAGCCGCAGAGGGGGCAGCAATCAGCCCCAGCATTTT.

This clonotype was seen ten or more times. The chain has TRBV12-3 or TRBV12-4 and TRBJ1-2; D call uncertain. There are 15 residues in the CDR3. V was trimmed by 6 bases and J by 7 bases, leaving 21 bases between them. CDR3 nucleotide sequence: TGTGCCAGCAGAAGCCAACTCGGCGCTGTTTTTGGCTACACCTTC. Protein sequence: CASRSQLGAVFGYTF.

This clonotype was seen many times. At one end the junction does not follow the germline gene, possibly because of a read error. The chain uses TRBV5-1 and TRBJ2-5; D perhaps matches TRBD1 (6 bases). The germline CDR1 and CDR2 sequences are SGHRS and YFSETQ. The CDR3 extends over 12 amino acids. CDR3 loop: CASSPQGETQYF. DNA of the CDR3: TGTGCCAGCAGCCCCCAGGGGGAGACCCAGTACTTC.

The chain carries TRBV11-2 and TRBJ2-7; 12 bases match TRBD2. This CDR3 comprises 16 residues. CDR1 SGHAT and CDR2 FQNNGV come from the germline V gene. The V and J ends lost 4 bases and 0 bases, in that order; junction bases with no gene match: 4. The CDR3 DNA reads TGTGCCAGCAGCTGGACTAGCGGGATTATCTCCTACGAGCAGTACTTC. This sequence encodes CASSWTSGIISYEQYF.

A remark on this clonotype: This may be a read error: a much more frequent sequence differs by one nucleotide. CDR3 residues: CASSYRDGVYEQYF. The CDR3 DNA reads TGTGCCAGCAGCTACCGGGACGGGGTCTACGAGCAGTACTTC. The V gene is TRBV7-9, the J gene TRBJ2-7, with D possibly being TRBD1 or TRBD2 (5 bases each). Germline V gene data show CDR1 as SEHNR and CDR2 as FQNEAQ (reference sequence). The length of the CDR3 is 14 residues. Trimming shortened V by 4 bases and J by 3 bases, and 13 bases separated the two germline ends. The full variable domain, completed using reference TRBV7-9 and TRBJ2-7, is DTGVSQNPRHKITKRGQNVTFRCDPISEHNRLYWYRQTLGQGPEFLTYFQNEAQLEKSRLLSDRFSAERPKGSFSTLEIQRTEQGDSAMYLCASSYRDGVYEQYFGPGTRLTVT.

This clonotype was detected only a few times. The chain is built from TRBV20-1 and TRBJ1-1; D is unclear. This CDR3 is 12 amino acids long. V lost 3 bases, J lost 1 base, and 6 bases lay in between. Germline values: CDR1 DFQATT, CDR2 SNEGSKA (reference sequence). CDR3 sequence: CSASAGNTEAFF. CDR3 bases: TGCAGTGCTAGTGCAGGGAACACTGAAGCTTTCTTT.

This clonotype was picked up many times. This chain joins TRBV5-1 and TRBJ2-5, with D perhaps TRBD2 (6 bases). The CDR3 consists of 15 residues. The ends were cut back, 0 bases at V and 5 bases at J, with 14 bases in the middle. Germline lookup yields CDR1 SGHRS and CDR2 YFSETQ. The CDR3 DNA follows: TGCGCCAGCAGCTTGGGCGGGGTTTCAGGGGAGACCCAGTACTTC. Translated: CASSLGGVSGETQYF.

This sequence joins TRBV12-3 or TRBV12-4 and TRBJ1-2, with 8 nucleotides matching TRBD1. Trimming took 6 bases from V and 4 from J; bases not matched to a gene: 10. CDR3 length equals 15 residues. The CDR3 DNA reads as TGTGCCAGCAGCCGAGATGGACAGGGCGGCTATGGCTACACCTTC. The encoded protein is CASSRDGQGGYGYTF.